The 22 T cell receptor beta chains reported below all come from one sample, sequenced in a study of CD4 and CD8 cells across lung adenocarcinoma regions. TCRdb processed the PCR reads anew with MiXCR; each CDR3 protein has one entry. The table includes tens of thousands of distinct CDR3 sequences, roughly 54% detected once. Specimen: CD8+ T cells from the center of a lung tumor. The receptors derive from a female donor with lung adenocarcinoma. The CD4 and CD8 labels of this study may be unreliable.

As for this clonotype: One junction end disagrees with the germline gene, perhaps due to a read error. This rearrangement joins TRBV10-2 to TRBJ2-4; TRBD2 might be the D (5 bases). Per the germline V gene, CDR1 is WSHSY and CDR2 is SAAADI. The CDR3 extends over 13 amino acids. The CDR3 sequence is CATGMRAKNTQYF. CDR3 sequence (DNA): TGCGCCACGGGGATGAGAGCCAAAAATACGCAGTATTTC.

The V call is TRBV12-3 or TRBV12-4, the J call TRBJ2-5, with D perhaps TRBD1 or TRBD2 (5 bases each). This CDR3 is built from 15 residues. V lost 2 bases and J 4 bases, leaving 14 bases between the germline ends. The CDR3 sequence is CASSLSGTTVETQYF. Written as DNA, the CDR3 is TGTGCCAGCAGTTTATCCGGGACGACGGTAGAGACCCAGTACTTC.

This clonotype has just a few counts. This rearrangement joins TRBV10-1 to TRBJ1-2; no firm D call. Germline CDR1 reads WNHNN; CDR2 reads SYGVQD (reference sequence). This CDR3 comprises 13 residues. The V gene lost 2 bases and the J gene lost 2 bases, with 6 bases spanning the gap. The chain's CDR3 is CASSEDLNYGYTF. CDR3 coding DNA: TGCGCCAGCAGTGAGGACCTGAACTATGGCTACACCTTC.

Concerning this clonotype itself: The junction does not match germline at one end; this may be a read error. The chain recombines TRBV10-1 with TRBJ2-3; D unclear. The germline gives CDR1 WNHNN, CDR2 SYGVQD (reference sequence). CDR3 length equals 14 residues. DNA for the CDR3: TGCGCCAGGAAGGTCAGGCATGACCCAGATACCCAGTATTTC. Translation: CARKVRHDPDTQYF.

V gene TRBV4-1 combines with J gene TRBJ2-7; D could derive from TRBD1 or TRBD2 (5 bases each). The closer fit of TRBJ2-5 to the DNA end suggests the J call may be wrong. There are 15 residues in the CDR3. Looked up from germline, CDR1 is MGHRA and CDR2 is YSYEKL. The chain's CDR3 is CASSQAGARMGTQYF. In DNA form, the CDR3 reads TGCGCCAGCAGCCAAGCCGGGGCTAGAATGGGGACCCAGTACTTC.

This clonotype was recorded only once. The chain couples TRBV6-1 to TRBJ2-1, with D perhaps TRBD1 (7 bases). V dropped 7 bases and J dropped 0 bases, with 13 bases sitting between them. The CDR3 is 15 residues long. Germline-derived CDR1 and CDR2 are MNHNS and SASEGT. CDR3 in amino acids: CASTRQGGSYNEQFF. The CDR3 nucleotides read TGTGCCAGCACCAGGCAGGGGGGCTCCTACAATGAGCAGTTCTTC.

Of note for this clonotype: One junction end disagrees with the germline gene, perhaps due to a read error. The chain recombines TRBV7-3 with TRBJ2-3; D might be TRBD1 or TRBD2, each matching 5 bases. The CDR3 is 14 amino acids. The V gene's germline CDR1 is SGHTA and CDR2 FQGTGA. CDR3: CASSRGPPPETQYF. CDR3 in DNA: TGTGCCAGCAGCCGGGGACCCCCCCCAGAGACGCAGTACTTT.

This sequence joins TRBV11-2 and TRBJ2-5; possible D gene TRBD1, 6 bases. The CDR3 totals 15 residues. CDR1 is SGHAT and CDR2 is FQNNGV in the germline V gene. The V end was cut by 0 bases, the J end by 11 bases, with 19 bases between. Here the CDR3 reads CASSLERDTNLEQYF. For the CDR3, the DNA is TGTGCCAGCAGCTTAGAGAGGGACACCAACCTGGAGCAGTACTTC.

This sequence joins TRBV27 and TRBJ2-4; weak D call: TRBD2 (5 bases). V lost 11 bases and J lost 13, with 24 bases in between. This CDR3 is built from 13 residues. Looked up from germline, CDR1 is MNHEY and CDR2 is SMNVEV (reference sequence). DNA for the CDR3: TGTGCCCGCGGAGGCCTTGAAGAAGACACCCAGTACTTC. It yields the protein CARGGLEEDTQYF.

A note on this clonotype: A read error may produce the germline difference seen at one junction end. V is TRBV10-3 and J is TRBJ2-5, with D maybe TRBD2 (7 bases). Per the germline V gene, CDR1 is ENHRY and CDR2 is SYGVKD. CDR3 length: 15 amino acids. DNA of the CDR3: TGTGCCGGGGGGGGTGGGGGCCGAGACCAAGACACCCAGTACTTC. It codes for CAGGGGGRDQDTQYF.

The rearrangement uses TRBV2 and TRBJ2-3, with 14 bases matching TRBD2. Germline lookup yields CDR1 SNHLY and CDR2 FYNNEI. The junction had 2 bases not matched to a gene; V was cut back by 10 bases and J by 5 bases. The CDR3 spans 13 residues. The CDR3 DNA sequence: TGTGCCACCGGGACTAGCGGGAGAGATACGCAGTATTTT. It codes for CATGTSGRDTQYF.

The sample holds a few counts of this clonotype. This rearrangement joins TRBV6-5 to TRBJ2-1; TRBD1 or TRBD2 may be the D gene (5 bases each). TRBJ2-7 matches the DNA end more closely, so the J call is doubtful. The CDR3 is made up of 17 amino acids. The germline V gene encodes CDR1 MNHEY and CDR2 SVGAGI. This CDR3 reads CASSYSPPGAYHYEQYF. CDR3 in DNA: TGTGCCAGCAGTTACAGCCCCCCCGGGGCCTACCACTACGAGCAGTACTTC.

J is TRBJ2-1 and V is TRBV6-1; D gene unclear. With the DNA end fitting TRBJ2-5 better, the J assignment may be wrong. The CDR3 is made up of 12 amino acids. Germline loops: CDR1 MNHNS, CDR2 SASEGT. CDR3 coding DNA: TGTGCCAGCAGTGCCTCAGCCAAGACCCAGTACTTC. Translating it yields CASSASAKTQYF.

V is TRBV6-1 and J is TRBJ2-3; no clear D. CDR1 is MNHNS and CDR2 is SASEGT in the germline V gene. There are 13 residues in the CDR3. The ends were cut back, 1 base at V and 6 bases at J, with 8 bases in the middle. The DNA of the CDR3 is TGTGCCAGCAGTGAAGAGGCATGGGATACGCAGTATTTT. Translation gives CASSEEAWDTQYF.

The chain couples TRBV6-1 to TRBJ2-1; TRBD2 is a possible D gene (6 bases). The CDR3 sequence is 17 residues long. Germline loops: CDR1 MNHNS, CDR2 SASEGT. V lost 6 bases, J lost 0 bases, and 18 bases lay in between. This CDR3 reads CASSRHYGGSSYNEQFF. The CDR3 nucleotides are TGTGCCAGCAGCCGCCATTATGGGGGGAGCTCCTACAATGAGCAGTTCTTC.

In this sample, this clonotype turned up a few times. V and J are TRBV27 and TRBJ2-2; D may be TRBD1 or TRBD2 (5 bases each). The CDR3 is made up of 16 amino acids. CDR1 is MNHEY and CDR2 is SMNVEV in the germline V gene (reference sequence). The V end was cut by 6 bases, the J end by 1 base, with 15 bases between. The CDR3 loop reads CASSPEGLGNTGELFF. The DNA for the CDR3 is TGTGCCAGCAGCCCAGAGGGGTTAGGGAACACCGGGGAGCTGTTTTTT.

This clonotype was seen a handful of times. The chain couples TRBV6-2 or TRBV6-3 to TRBJ2-5; 8 nucleotides align to TRBD2. The CDR3 is 15 residues long. From germline, CDR1 is MNHEY and CDR2 SVGEGT. J was trimmed by 7 bases and V by 6 bases; bases with no gene match: 13. The CDR3 region has the DNA TGTGCCAGCAGGCGACAACTAGCGGTCCGCCGGACCCAGTACTTC. Its protein is CASRRQLAVRRTQYF.

This clonotype appeared a few times. J is TRBJ2-1 and V is TRBV6-2 or TRBV6-3, with D perhaps being TRBD1 or TRBD2 (5 bases each). The ends were cut back, 6 bases at V and 12 bases at J, with 12 bases in the middle. The CDR3 covers 11 residues. Germline CDR1 MNHEY, CDR2 SVGEGT. For the CDR3, the DNA is TGTGCCAGCAGCCCAAAGAGGGGGCAGTTCTTC. Translated, it gives CASSPKRGQFF.

The V and J genes are TRBV10-1 and TRBJ2-4, with D perhaps TRBD1 or TRBD2 (6 bases each). Germline assignment: CDR1 WNHNN and CDR2 SYGVQD (reference sequence). V lost 6 bases and J lost 13, with 22 bases in between. This CDR3 contains 14 residues. As DNA, the CDR3 is TGCGCCAGCAGGGGGGTGCGGGACAAAAATATGCAGTACTTC. Translating gives CASRGVRDKNMQYF.

In regard to this clonotype: A read error may produce the germline difference seen at one junction end. The gene calls are TRBV10-1 and TRBJ2-3; either TRBD1 or TRBD2 may fit D (6 bases each). Germline CDR1 is WNHNN and CDR2 is SYGVQD (reference sequence). This CDR3 is built from 15 residues. As DNA, the CDR3 is TGCGCCAGGGGGCCAGGGTGGGGGGACACAGAGACGCAGTACTTT. Translation gives CARGPGWGDTETQYF.

A remark on this clonotype: A read error may account for a junction end that differs from germline. The chain employs TRBV28 and TRBJ2-3; D not resolved. Germline CDR1 reads MDHEN; CDR2 reads SYDVKM. This CDR3 contains 15 residues. CDR3 in DNA: TGTGCCAGCAGTTTGGCGCTGTGCGCCAAAGATACGCAGTACTTT. Translation gives CASSLALCAKDTQYF.

V gene TRBV6-4 combines with J gene TRBJ2-3; TRBD2 matches 9 bases. V dropped 3 bases and J dropped 3; count of bases not matched to a gene: 4. From germline, CDR1 is MRHNA and CDR2 SNTAGT. This CDR3 comprises 15 residues. The CDR3 loop is CASSESSGETDTQYF. The CDR3 coding sequence is TGTGCCAGCAGTGAGTCTAGCGGGGAGACAGATACGCAGTATTTT.